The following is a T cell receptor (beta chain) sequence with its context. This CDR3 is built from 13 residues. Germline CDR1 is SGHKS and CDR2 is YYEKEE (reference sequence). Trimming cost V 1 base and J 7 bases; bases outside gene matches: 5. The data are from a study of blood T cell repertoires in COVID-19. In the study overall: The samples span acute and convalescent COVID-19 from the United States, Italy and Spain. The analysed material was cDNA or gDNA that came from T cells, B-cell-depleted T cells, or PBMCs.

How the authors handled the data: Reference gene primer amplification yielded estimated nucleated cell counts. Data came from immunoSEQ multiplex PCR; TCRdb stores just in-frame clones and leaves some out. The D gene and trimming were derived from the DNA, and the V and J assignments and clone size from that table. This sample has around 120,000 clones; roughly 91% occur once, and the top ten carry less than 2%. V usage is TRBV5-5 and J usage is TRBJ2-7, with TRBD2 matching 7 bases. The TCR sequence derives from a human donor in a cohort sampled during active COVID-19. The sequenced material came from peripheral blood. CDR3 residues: CASSLLGGGEQYF. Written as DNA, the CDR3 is TGTGCCAGCAGCTTGCTGGGCGGGGGTGAGCAGTACTTC.